This T cell receptor beta chain was obtained from a study of Ad26.COV2.S vaccination and SARS-CoV-2 variants. Study results and limitations: A substantial breadth of spike-specific CD8+ and CD4+ T cell responses after vaccination has been reported.

CDR1 is SEHNR, CDR2 FQNEAQ, per germline (reference sequence). The CDR3 runs 12 residues. The ends were cut back, 5 bases at V and 10 bases at J, with 12 bases in the middle. TCRdb keeps only in-frame clones here, not all; method: immunoSEQ multiplex PCR. The table records roughly 180,000 clones, around 88% of them present only once. Details on this clone: Its specificity is not known.

The material was peripheral blood, obtained after recovery from COVID-19. The receptor comes from a human donor who had recovered from COVID-19. The chain is built from TRBV7-9 and TRBJ2-4; D gene unclear. The CDR3 protein is CASSPDFNIQYF. The CDR3 nucleotides read TGTGCCAGCAGCCCCGACTTTAATATTCAGTACTTC.